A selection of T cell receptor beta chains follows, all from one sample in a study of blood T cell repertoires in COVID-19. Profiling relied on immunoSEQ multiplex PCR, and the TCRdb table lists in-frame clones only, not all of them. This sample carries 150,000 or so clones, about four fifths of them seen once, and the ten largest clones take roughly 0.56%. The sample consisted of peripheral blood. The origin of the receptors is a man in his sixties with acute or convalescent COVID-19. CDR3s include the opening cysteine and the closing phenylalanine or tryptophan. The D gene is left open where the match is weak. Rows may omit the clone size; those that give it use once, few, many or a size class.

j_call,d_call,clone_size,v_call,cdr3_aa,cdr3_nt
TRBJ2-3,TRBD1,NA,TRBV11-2,CASSADRGYGDTQYF,TGTGCCAGCAGCGCGGACAGGGGGTATGGAGATACGCAGTATTTT
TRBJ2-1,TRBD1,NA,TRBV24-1,CATSDPGGGSHNEQFF,TGTGCCACCAGTGATCCAGGGGGCGGCTCCCACAATGAGCAGTTCTTC
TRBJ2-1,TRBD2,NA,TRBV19,CASSTRLAGGRPNEQFF,TGTGCCAGTAGTACCCGACTAGCGGGAGGGAGACCCAATGAGCAGTTCTTC
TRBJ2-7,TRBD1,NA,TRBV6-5,CASRNRGAYEQYF,TGTGCCAGCAGGAACAGGGGGGCCTACGAGCAGTACTTC
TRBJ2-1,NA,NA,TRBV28,CASSTPGSLHYNEQFF,TGTGCCAGCAGTACCCCAGGGTCCCTCCACTACAATGAGCAGTTCTTC
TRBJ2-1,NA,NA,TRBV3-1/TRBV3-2,CASSQGAGQFF,TGTGCCAGCAGCCAAGGAGCCGGGCAGTTCTTC
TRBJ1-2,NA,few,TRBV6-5,CASSPVGASYGYTF,TGTGCCAGCAGTCCCGTGGGGGCGTCTTATGGCTACACCTTC
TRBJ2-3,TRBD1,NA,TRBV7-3,CASSADRVWGDTQYF,TGTGCCAGCAGCGCGGACAGGGTTTGGGGAGATACGCAGTATTTT
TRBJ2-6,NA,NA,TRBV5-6,CASSLWRAFFSGANVLTF,TGTGCCAGCAGCTTGTGGAGGGCTTTCTTCTCTGGGGCCAACGTCCTGACTTTC
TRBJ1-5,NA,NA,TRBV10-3,CAISEARLNQPQHF,TGTGCCATCAGTGAGGCCAGACTAAATCAGCCCCAGCATTTT
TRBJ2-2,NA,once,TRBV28,CAERKGITGELFF,TGTGCCGAGAGAAAGGGGATCACCGGGGAGCTGTTTTTT
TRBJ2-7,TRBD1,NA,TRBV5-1,CASSSPETGGYEQYF,TGCGCCAGCAGCTCACCGGAGACAGGGGGCTACGAGCAGTACTTC
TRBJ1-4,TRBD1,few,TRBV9,CASSVTGNSNEKLFF,TGTGCCAGCAGCGTGACAGGGAATTCTAATGAAAAACTGTTTTTT
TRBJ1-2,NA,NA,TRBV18,CASSLELGGGYTF,TGTGCCAGCTCACTGGAGCTCGGAGGGGGCTACACCTTC
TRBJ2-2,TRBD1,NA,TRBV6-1,CASSAIQGANTGELFF,TGTGCCAGCAGTGCTATACAGGGGGCGAACACCGGGGAGCTGTTTTTT
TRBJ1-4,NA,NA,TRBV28,CASSLRQGPTNEKLFF,TGTGCCAGCAGTTTACGCCAGGGTCCAACTAATGAAAAACTGTTTTTT
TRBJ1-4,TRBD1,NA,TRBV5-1,CASSYRGPQTNEKLFF,TGCGCCAGCAGCTACAGGGGACCCCAAACTAATGAAAAACTGTTTTTT
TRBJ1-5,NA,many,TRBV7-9,CASSLSTGFSNQPQHF,TGTGCCAGCAGCTTATCGACAGGCTTCAGCAATCAGCCCCAGCATTTT
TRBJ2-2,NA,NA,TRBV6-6,CASSQGTGELFF,TGTGCCAGCAGCCAGGGGACCGGGGAGCTGTTTTTT
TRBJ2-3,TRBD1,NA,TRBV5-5,CASSSQGGTDTQYF,TGTGCCAGCAGCTCCCAGGGGGGCACAGATACGCAGTATTTT
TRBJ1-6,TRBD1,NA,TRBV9,CASRDRGNSPLHF,TGTGCCAGCAGAGACAGGGGGAATTCACCCCTCCACTTT
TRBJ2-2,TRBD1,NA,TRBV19,CASEPGQPLGGELFF,TGTGCCAGCGAACCGGGACAGCCCTTGGGCGGGGAGCTGTTTTTT
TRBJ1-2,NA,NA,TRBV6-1,CASSSQGNYGYTF,TGTGCCAGCAGTTCCCAGGGAAATTATGGCTACACCTTC
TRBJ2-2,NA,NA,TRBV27,CASSLWKASARKKNTGELFF,TGTGCCAGCAGTTTATGGAAGGCTAGCGCCCGAAAAAAGAACACCGGGGAGCTGTTTTTT
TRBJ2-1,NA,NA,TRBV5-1,CASSLGGENYNEQFF,TGCGCCAGCAGCTTGGGGGGCGAAAACTACAATGAGCAGTTCTTC
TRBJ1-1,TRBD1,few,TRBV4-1,CASSPSHRGTEAFF,TGCGCCAGCAGCCCAAGTCACAGGGGCACTGAAGCTTTCTTT
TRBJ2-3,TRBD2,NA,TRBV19,CASSSLPGQPGWREDPGDTQYF,TGTGCCAGTAGTTCCCTCCCTGGACAGCCTGGTTGGCGGGAGGACCCCGGAGATACGCAGTATTTT
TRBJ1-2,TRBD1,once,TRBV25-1,CASSGTPGTGVAGYGYTF,TGTGCCAGCAGTGGAACTCCCGGGACAGGGGTTGCTGGCTATGGCTACACCTTC
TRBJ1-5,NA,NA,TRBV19,CASSIAQGGQPQHF,TGTGCCAGTAGTATAGCTCAGGGTGGCCAGCCCCAGCATTTT
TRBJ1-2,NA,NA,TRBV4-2,CASSSRGGEYGYTF,TGTGCCAGCAGCTCCCGCGGGGGGGAATATGGCTACACCTTC
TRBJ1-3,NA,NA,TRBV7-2,CASSLDWGSSGNTIYF,TGTGCCAGCAGCTTAGATTGGGGCAGCTCTGGAAACACCATATATTTT
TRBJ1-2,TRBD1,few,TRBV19,CASSPGTGRPADYGYTF,TGTGCCAGTAGTCCCGGGACAGGGCGACCTGCGGACTATGGCTACACCTTC
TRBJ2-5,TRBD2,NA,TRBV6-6,CATKRGYQETQYF,TGTGCCACCAAGCGGGGATACCAAGAGACCCAGTACTTC
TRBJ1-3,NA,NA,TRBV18,CASSPPAGRNTIYF,TGTGCCAGCTCACCCCCAGCAGGGAGAAACACCATATATTTT
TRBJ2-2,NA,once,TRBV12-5,CASGLVSQDKMNTGELFF,TGTGCTAGTGGTTTGGTATCACAGGACAAGATGAACACCGGGGAGCTGTTTTTT
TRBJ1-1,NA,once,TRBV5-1,CASSLATAGITEAFF,TGCGCCAGCAGCTTGGCCACGGCAGGCATAACTGAAGCTTTCTTT
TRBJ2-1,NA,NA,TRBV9,CASSVAFSEQFF,TGTGCCAGCAGCGTAGCCTTTAGCGAGCAGTTCTTC
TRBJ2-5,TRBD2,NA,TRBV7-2,CASSLAGLSGGCSLKETQYF,TGTGCCAGCAGCTTAGCCGGGTTGTCGGGAGGGTGTTCTTTGAAAGAGACCCAGTACTTC
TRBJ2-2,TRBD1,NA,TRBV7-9,CASSLGQGKLFF,TGTGCCAGCAGCTTAGGACAGGGGAAGCTGTTTTTT
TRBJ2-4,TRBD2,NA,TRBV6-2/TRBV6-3,CASSSSGGAANIQYF,TGTGCCAGCAGTTCCAGCGGGGGGGCCGCAAACATTCAGTACTTC
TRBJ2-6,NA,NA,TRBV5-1,CASSLTVSGANVLTF,TGCGCCAGCAGCCTTACAGTTTCCGGGGCCAACGTCCTGACTTTC
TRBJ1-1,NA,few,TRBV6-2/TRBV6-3,CASSYQTEAFF,TGTGCCAGCAGTTATCAGACTGAAGCTTTCTTT
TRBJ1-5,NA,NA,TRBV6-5,CASSSHSNQPQHF,TGTGCCAGCAGTTCACATAGCAATCAGCCCCAGCATTTT
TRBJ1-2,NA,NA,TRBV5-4,CASSPGGANYGYTF,TGTGCCAGCAGTCCGGGGGGGGCTAACTATGGCTACACCTTC
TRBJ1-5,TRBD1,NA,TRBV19,CASLGQASNQPQHF,TGTGCCAGTTTGGGACAGGCCTCAAATCAGCCCCAGCATTTT
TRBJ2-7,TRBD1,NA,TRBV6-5,CASSYAGQGNYEQYF,TGTGCCAGCAGTTACGCGGGACAGGGGAATTACGAGCAGTACTTC
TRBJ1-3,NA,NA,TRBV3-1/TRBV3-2,CASNAGSNSGNTIYF,TGTGCCAGCAACGCAGGCTCAAACTCTGGAAACACCATATATTTT